This is a list of T cell receptor beta chains from one sample in a study of blood T cell repertoires in COVID-19. Measured with immunoSEQ multiplex PCR; TCRdb has only the in-frame clones, and not every one. Found here are 110,000 to 150,000 clones, 80% to 85% of them singletons; the top ten hold approximately 4.1%. Sample: peripheral blood. All receptors come from a woman aged 80 or older with acute or convalescent COVID-19. Each CDR3 is given with its conserved first and last residue. D genes are given only for firm matches. Rows give clone size only sometimes, using once, few, many, or a class for an expanded clone.

J gene	V gene	D gene	clone size	CDR3 DNA	CDR3 protein
TRBJ2-7	TRBV27	-	once	TGTGCCAGCAGTCATGCGGAGACCCCCCGGGGCGAGCAGTACTTC	CASSHAETPRGEQYF
TRBJ1-5	TRBV15	-	-	TGTGCCACAAGATCACCGGTGGGGGCGGACCAGCCCCAGCATTTT	CATRSPVGADQPQHF
TRBJ1-5	TRBV24-1	TRBD1	-	TGTGCCACCAGTGACCCCCGACAGGGAGGAGCGCCCCAGCATTTT	CATSDPRQGGAPQHF
TRBJ2-7	TRBV19	TRBD2	-	TGTGCCAGTAGCCGTAAGCGGGGTGAGAGCTCCTACGAGCAGTACTTC	CASSRKRGESSYEQYF
TRBJ2-1	TRBV4-1	TRBD1	-	TGCGCCAGCAGCCAAGATCTTTATGGGACAGGGGCACGATACAATGAGCAGTTCTTC	CASSQDLYGTGARYNEQFF
TRBJ2-2	TRBV5-4	-	-	TGTGCCAGCAGCTTTACAGCGAACACCGGGGAGCTGTTTTTT	CASSFTANTGELFF
TRBJ2-2	TRBV18	-	-	TGTGCCAGCTCACCACCGATTACTCACACCGGGGAGCTGTTTTTT	CASSPPITHTGELFF
TRBJ2-1	TRBV10-3	-	-	TGTGCCATTCGGAGGTACAATGAGCAGTTCTTC	CAIRRYNEQFF
TRBJ2-7	TRBV4-1	-	few	TGCGCCAGCCGCACATTCTACCTCGGGTTCTACGAGCAGTACTTC	CASRTFYLGFYEQYF
TRBJ1-5	TRBV28	TRBD1	-	TGTGCCAGCAGTTCCACTGGACAGGGCGAAGGTCAGCCCCAGCATTTT	CASSSTGQGEGQPQHF
TRBJ2-3	TRBV28	TRBD2	few	TGTGCCAGCAGTCCAGGACTAGCGGTCACAGATACGCAGTATTTT	CASSPGLAVTDTQYF
TRBJ1-4	TRBV11-2	TRBD1	-	TGTGCCAGCAGCTGGCGGGGACAGCCCAATGAAAAACTGTTTTTT	CASSWRGQPNEKLFF
TRBJ2-7	TRBV5-1	-	-	TGCGCCAGCAGCCGGACAGGGACTATCTCCTACGAGCAGTACTTC	CASSRTGTISYEQYF
TRBJ2-1	TRBV3-1/TRBV3-2	-	-	TGTGCCAGCAGCCAGGGACGGGACTCCCTTGAGCAGTTCTTC	CASSQGRDSLEQFF
TRBJ2-5	TRBV10-3	-	few	TGTGCCATCAGTGGGAGTCCAGCGGACCAAGAGACCCAGTACTTC	CAISGSPADQETQYF
TRBJ1-2	TRBV4-2	TRBD1	-	TGTGCCAGCAGCCAAGCTCATTTACTGCAGGGGGAAGGCTATGGCTACACCTTC	CASSQAHLLQGEGYGYTF
TRBJ1-2	TRBV7-2	TRBD1	-	TGTGCCAGCAGCTTTAGGACAGGTCTTAACTATGGCTACACCTTC	CASSFRTGLNYGYTF
TRBJ2-3	TRBV29-1	-	-	TGCAGCGTTGAACCACAGAGCACAGATACGCAGTATTTT	CSVEPQSTDTQYF
TRBJ2-7	TRBV28	-	-	TGTGCCAGCAGTCCGCCAGGAACCTACGAGCAGTACTTC	CASSPPGTYEQYF
TRBJ1-2	TRBV16	TRBD1	-	TGTGCCAGCAGCCTAAGTCGACAGGGAGACTATGGCTACACCTTC	CASSLSRQGDYGYTF
TRBJ2-2	TRBV4-1	-	-	TGCGCCAGCAGCCAAGACCGACAGGCCACCGGGGAGCTGTTTTTT	CASSQDRQATGELFF
TRBJ2-7	TRBV3-1/TRBV3-2	TRBD2	-	TGTGCCAGCAGCCCACGGGGGGGGTCGACCTACGAGCAGTACTTC	CASSPRGGSTYEQYF
TRBJ1-2	TRBV10-2	-	-	TGCGCCAGCAGTGAAAGGGGCAGGGGCTACACCTTC	CASSERGRGYTF
TRBJ2-1	TRBV3-1/TRBV3-2	TRBD2	-	TGTGCCAGCAGACTAGCGGGATCGGATGAGCAGTTCTTC	CASRLAGSDEQFF
TRBJ2-3	TRBV19	TRBD1	-	TGTGCCAGTAGTATGGGGACAGGTAGCACAGATACGCAGTATTTT	CASSMGTGSTDTQYF
TRBJ2-4	TRBV9	-	-	TGTGCCAGCAGCGCCCACTTGGCAGGCGACAACATTCAGTACTTC	CASSAHLAGDNIQYF
TRBJ2-7	TRBV28	-	-	TGTGCCAGCAGTTTGTCTTCCAGGGGTTCCTACGAGCAGTACTTC	CASSLSSRGSYEQYF
TRBJ1-2	TRBV24-1	TRBD1	-	TGTGCCACCTCAGTGGGACAGACGTATGGCTACACCTTC	CATSVGQTYGYTF
TRBJ1-6	TRBV10-3	-	-	TGTGCCATCAGTACTGGGGCCGGAGGGGATTCACCCCTCCACTTT	CAISTGAGGDSPLHF
TRBJ1-2	TRBV6-5	TRBD1	-	TGTGCCAGCAGGACGGACAGGGACCATGGCTACACCTTC	CASRTDRDHGYTF
TRBJ2-3	TRBV24-1	TRBD1	-	TGTGCCACCAGTGATTTAGGGACAGGGGGCACAGATACGCAGTATTTT	CATSDLGTGGTDTQYF
TRBJ1-2	TRBV7-8	-	-	TGTGCCAGCAGCACAAGCGACAGGGGCTACACCTTC	CASSTSDRGYTF